This paragraph reports one TCR beta chain. Its target is unknown. This specimen belongs to a study of T cell responses to AZD1222 COVID-19 vaccine. Whole-study findings and limits: No day 14 peak samples; only post-peak repertoires were characterized. Most donors were white British, females outnumbered males, and clonal diversity was possibly underestimated. Only a handful of AZD1222 recipients, several in all, had baseline seropositivity.

CDR1 MGHRA and CDR2 YSYEKL come from the germline V gene. CDR3 length: 15 amino acids. V gave up 0 bases and J gave up 4 bases, with 12 bases separating them. Some clones are missing from TCRdb's copy, which holds only in-frame ones; the method was immunoSEQ multiplex PCR. The table has 110,000 or so clones, 70% to 90% seen once. The genes are TRBV4-1 and TRBJ1-2; maybe TRBD1 (5 bases). The specimen comprised peripheral blood, sampled on day 0 of AZD1222 vaccination. The sequence derives from an adult in good health. Here the CDR3 reads CASSQDPGGTYGYTF. CDR3 coding DNA: TGCGCCAGCAGCCAAGACCCTGGGGGTACCTATGGCTACACCTTC.